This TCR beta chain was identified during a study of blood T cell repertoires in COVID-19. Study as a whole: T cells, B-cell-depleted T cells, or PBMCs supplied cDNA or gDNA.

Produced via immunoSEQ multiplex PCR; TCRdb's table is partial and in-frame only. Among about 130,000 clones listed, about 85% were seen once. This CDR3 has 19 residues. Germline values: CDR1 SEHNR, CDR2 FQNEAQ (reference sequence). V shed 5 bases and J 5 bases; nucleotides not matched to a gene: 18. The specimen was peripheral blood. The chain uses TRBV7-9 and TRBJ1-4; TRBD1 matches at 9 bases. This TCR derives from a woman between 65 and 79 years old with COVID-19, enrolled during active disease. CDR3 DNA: TGTGCCAGCAGCCAACCCGTGGGACAGGGATCTATCTGGAATGAAAAACTGTTTTTT. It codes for CASSQPVGQGSIWNEKLFF.